This T cell receptor beta chain is from a study of shared clonotypes between healthy human individuals. The CDR3 covers 13 residues. The germline V and J ends were trimmed by 5 bases and 7 bases, with 12 bases remaining between them. CDR1 and CDR2 from the germline V gene are SGHRS and YFSETQ. Per sorted-subset replicate PCR, input was about 180 ng DNA, representing 30,000 or so T cell genomes. The protocol was immunoSEQ multiplex PCR, while the TCRdb copy is restricted to in-frame clones and leaves out a portion. Of about 2.4 million clones in the sample, 90% to 95% were seen once. The V gene is TRBV5-1, the J gene TRBJ2-2; D call uncertain. The TCR was taken from a man younger than 35 in good health. The sequencing sample was made of naive CD4+ T cells sorted from blood. The subset: CD45RA+ positively selected. CDR3 protein: CASRVGADGELFF. The CDR3 DNA sequence: TGCGCCAGCAGGGTCGGTGCGGACGGGGAGCTGTTTTTT. The whole variable domain, remainder taken from reference TRBV5-1 and TRBJ2-2, is KAGVTQTPRYLIKTRGQQVTLSCSPISGHRSVSWYQQTPGQGLQFLFEYFSETQRNKGNFPGRFSGRQFSNSRSEMNVSTLELGDSALYLCASRVGADGELFFGEGSRLTVL.